The sequence of this TCR beta chain was determined in a study of T cells after yellow fever vaccination. Per germline, CDR1 KGHSH and CDR2 LQKENI. The CDR3 runs 13 residues. Trimming cost V 5 bases and J 4 bases, with 9 bases left between them. The study made its TCR cDNA through 5'RACE template switching. That step introduced a universal primer site along with UMIs. TCRdb used MiXCR to reprocess the 5' RACE reads, holding one entry per CDR3 protein. The data contain around 320,000 distinct CDR3 sequences, approximately 10% of them singletons. This clonotype was recorded once. The input for sequencing was CD4+ T cells sorted from PBMCs, taken 5 days after the yellow fever booster vaccination. The gene calls are TRBV18 and TRBJ1-5; D may be TRBD1 (6 bases). This TCR was recovered from a man aged 18 to 29 who received the YFV17D yellow fever vaccine. The CDR3 sequence: CASSADRNQPQHF. Here the CDR3 DNA reads TGTGCCAGCTCAGCGGACAGAAATCAGCCCCAGCATTTT. Full variable domain (missing parts from reference TRBV18 and TRBJ1-5): NAGVMQNPRHLVRRRGQEARLRCSPMKGHSHVYWYRQLPEEGLKFMVYLQKENIIDESGMPKERFSAEFPKEGPSILRIQQVVRGDSAAYFCASSADRNQPQHFGDGTRLSIL.